This T cell receptor (beta chain) was observed in a study of blood T cell repertoires in COVID-19. In the study overall: Acute and convalescent COVID-19 samples came from the United States, Italy and Spain. Sources were T cells, B-cell-depleted T cells, or PBMCs; the material itself was cDNA or gDNA.

Authors' analysis steps: Amplification of reference gene primers was used by the study to estimate nucleated cell counts. Sequencing used immunoSEQ multiplex PCR; TCRdb keeps in-frame clones, though not all of them. That table furnishes V, J and clone size, whereas the DNA furnished D and trimming. The sample lists around 100,000 clones, roughly 72% occurring once. Germline CDR1 reads KGHDR; CDR2 reads SFDVKD. V lost 3 bases to trimming and J lost 5 bases, with 9 bases between them. This CDR3 is 13 amino acids long. This rearrangement joins TRBV24-1 to TRBJ2-5; the D gene is possibly TRBD1 (5 bases). The clonotype originates from a man older than 75 with acute or convalescent COVID-19. The source material was peripheral blood. CDR3 sequence reads: CATSDPNRETQYF. CDR3 DNA: TGTGCCACCAGTGATCCCAACAGGGAGACCCAGTACTTC.